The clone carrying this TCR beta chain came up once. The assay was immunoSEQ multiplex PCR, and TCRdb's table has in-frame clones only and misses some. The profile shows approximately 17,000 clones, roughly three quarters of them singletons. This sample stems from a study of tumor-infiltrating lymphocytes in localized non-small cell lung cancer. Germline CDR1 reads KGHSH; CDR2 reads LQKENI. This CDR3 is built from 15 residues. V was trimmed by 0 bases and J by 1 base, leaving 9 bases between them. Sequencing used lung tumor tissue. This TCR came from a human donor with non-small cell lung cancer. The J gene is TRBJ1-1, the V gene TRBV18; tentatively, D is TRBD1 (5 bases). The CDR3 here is CASSPPTQGNTEAFF. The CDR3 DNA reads TGTGCCAGCTCACCACCGACTCAGGGGAACACTGAAGCTTTCTTT.